These T cell receptor beta chains were read from a single sample in a study of OX40 agonist ivuxolimab in advanced cancers. Clones were read by immunoSEQ multiplex PCR, and TCRdb kept only the in-frame ones, dropping some. The sample has around 68,000 clones, around 87% seen once; the top ten hold 0.3% to 0.4%. The sample in question was CD4+ or CD8+ T cells sorted from blood, obtained in a trial of the OX40 agonist ivuxolimab. All receptors come from an adult with an advanced solid tumor such as melanoma, head and neck, liver or kidney cancer. Both conserved end residues are part of each CDR3. Each record gives: CDR3 length, V gene, J gene, D gene, clone size, CDR3 protein, CDR3 DNA. A D gene is named only where the DNA matches it firmly. The listing skips clone size in some rows; elsewhere it reads once, few, many or a size class.

15	TRBV5-1	TRBJ2-3	TRBD2	.	CASSPGGYSTDTQYF	TGCGCCAGCAGCCCCGGGGGGTATAGCACAGATACGCAGTATTTT
15	TRBV6-6	TRBJ1-3	.	.	CASSYGRTAGNTIYF	TGTGCCAGCAGTTACGGCCGGACAGCTGGAAACACCATATATTTT
17	TRBV7-2	TRBJ1-6	.	.	CASSLVGFQGLNSPLHF	TGTGCCAGCAGCTTGGTTGGTTTTCAGGGGTTGAATTCACCCCTCCACTTT
12	TRBV6-1	TRBJ1-2	.	.	CASSLFLDGYTF	TGTGCCAGCAGTCTTTTTTTGGATGGCTACACCTTC
12	TRBV25-1	TRBJ1-5	.	.	CASSPPRGPQHF	TGTGCCAGCAGTCCCCCGAGGGGACCCCAGCATTTT
15	TRBV6-5	TRBJ2-7	.	.	CASSYSPAHSYEQYF	TGTGCCAGCAGTTACTCGCCGGCCCACTCCTACGAGCAGTACTTC
12	TRBV5-4	TRBJ1-2	TRBD1	.	CASSFDRGGYTF	TGTGCCAGCAGCTTCGACAGGGGTGGCTACACCTTC
14	TRBV5-1	TRBJ1-6	.	few	CASSALTGNSPLHF	TGCGCCAGCAGCGCTCTAACGGGGAATTCACCCCTCCACTTT
14	TRBV11-1	TRBJ2-2	.	.	CASRSSRGSGELFF	TGTGCCAGCAGGTCCTCACGAGGGTCCGGGGAGCTGTTTTTT
15	TRBV9	TRBJ1-4	.	.	CASSVEGLTNEKLFF	TGTGCCAGCAGCGTAGAGGGCTTAACTAATGAAAAACTGTTTTTT
14	TRBV27	TRBJ2-1	TRBD2	.	CASRSSGVPRGQFF	TGTGCCAGCCGAAGTAGCGGGGTCCCACGAGGGCAGTTCTTC
12	TRBV5-1	TRBJ2-7	TRBD1	.	CASSPTGNEQYF	TGCGCCAGCAGCCCGACAGGGAACGAGCAGTACTTC
17	TRBV11-2	TRBJ2-4	.	.	CASSPGQTALAKNIQYF	TGTGCCAGCAGCCCAGGACAGACTGCCTTAGCCAAAAACATTCAGTACTTC
15	TRBV19	TRBJ2-1	TRBD1	.	CASSNGQGSYNEQFF	TGTGCCAGTAGTAACGGACAGGGCTCCTACAATGAGCAGTTCTTC
15	TRBV19	TRBJ1-2	.	.	CASSIDRQTNYGYTF	TGTGCCAGTAGTATCGACAGGCAAACTAACTATGGCTACACCTTC
17	TRBV7-7	TRBJ2-2	TRBD2	.	CASSPYPGGGNTGELFF	TGTGCCAGCAGCCCCTACCCCGGCGGGGGGAACACCGGGGAGCTGTTTTTT
13	TRBV7-4	TRBJ2-7	.	.	CASSPDPRLEQYF	TGTGCCAGCAGCCCGGACCCCCGCCTGGAGCAGTACTTC
19	TRBV15	TRBJ2-4	TRBD2	once	CATSRVAAGGLGAKNIQYF	TGTGCCACCAGCAGAGTGGCAGCGGGGGGACTTGGGGCCAAAAACATTCAGTACTTC
14	TRBV10-3	TRBJ1-2	.	once	CAISNVGAADGYTF	TGTGCCATCAGTAACGTTGGGGCAGCCGATGGCTACACCTTC
16	TRBV6-1	TRBJ2-2	.	.	CASSDFGTENTGELFF	TGTGCCAGCAGTGACTTCGGTACCGAGAACACCGGGGAGCTGTTTTTT
13	TRBV27	TRBJ1-5	.	.	CASSAWGNQPQHF	TGTGCCAGCAGTGCTTGGGGCAATCAGCCCCAGCATTTT
12	TRBV10-2	TRBJ1-1	.	.	CAARRTESEAFF	TGCGCCGCCCGGAGAACGGAGAGTGAAGCTTTCTTT
16	TRBV19	TRBJ1-5	.	.	CASSIVEVQGGQPQHF	TGTGCCAGTAGTATAGTTGAAGTGCAGGGAGGACAGCCCCAGCATTTT
12	TRBV6-5	TRBJ2-7	.	.	CASRGLRGEQYF	TGTGCCAGCAGAGGCCTCAGGGGCGAGCAGTACTTC
14	TRBV6-6	TRBJ2-4	TRBD1	few	CASSYSTGQNIQYF	TGTGCCAGCAGTTACTCGACAGGGCAAAACATTCAGTACTTC
17	TRBV5-4	TRBJ2-2	.	.	CASSPGPQRIRTGELFF	TGTGCCAGCAGCCCAGGGCCACAGAGAATACGCACCGGGGAGCTGTTTTTT
14	TRBV6-4	TRBJ2-1	.	.	CASSDRGGRNEQFF	TGTGCCAGCAGTGATAGGGGGGGGCGGAATGAGCAGTTCTTC
15	TRBV9	TRBJ1-5	.	.	CASSVGPRRNQPQHF	TGTGCCAGCAGCGTAGGACCACGGCGCAATCAGCCCCAGCATTTT
18	TRBV6-1	TRBJ1-3	TRBD1	.	CASSEALQGANSGNTIYF	TGTGCCAGCAGTGAAGCGCTCCAGGGGGCTAACTCTGGAAACACCATATATTTT
13	TRBV6-1	TRBJ2-6	.	.	CATAAGRANVLTF	TGTGCCACCGCGGCAGGGCGGGCCAACGTCCTGACTTTC
14	TRBV6-5	TRBJ1-6	TRBD1	.	CASTVDRGNSPLHF	TGTGCCAGCACCGTCGACAGGGGGAACTCACCCCTCCACTTT
15	TRBV18	TRBJ1-2	TRBD1	.	CASSRDRNPYYGYTF	TGTGCCAGCTCACGGGACAGGAATCCTTACTATGGCTACACCTTC
15	TRBV5-8	TRBJ2-5	.	.	CASSRGIENQETQYF	TGTGCCAGCAGCCGGGGGATTGAGAACCAAGAGACCCAGTACTTC
13	TRBV7-2	TRBJ1-2	.	.	CASSLDRDYGYTF	TGTGCCAGCAGCTTAGACAGGGACTATGGCTACACCTTC
14	TRBV11-3	TRBJ1-1	.	.	CASSPGTGHTEAFF	TGTGCCAGCAGCCCTGGGACGGGTCACACTGAAGCTTTCTTT
12	TRBV14	TRBJ1-1	.	.	CASSLRRTEAFF	TGTGCCAGCAGCCTTAGGCGTACCGAAGCTTTCTTT
14	TRBV9	TRBJ1-2	.	.	CASSGQAPLYGYTF	TGTGCCAGCAGCGGACAGGCACCACTCTATGGCTACACCTTC
14	TRBV7-3	TRBJ1-2	.	once	CASSPQGSNYGYTF	TGTGCCAGCAGCCCACAGGGTTCTAACTATGGCTACACCTTC
14	TRBV5-8	TRBJ2-3	TRBD2	.	CASRGGSSTDTQYF	TGTGCCAGCAGGGGGGGGAGTAGCACAGATACGCAGTATTTT
16	TRBV19	TRBJ1-5	.	.	CASSIVGRGSNQPQHF	TGTGCCAGTAGTATTGTAGGGAGGGGGAGCAATCAGCCCCAGCATTTT
16	TRBV7-7	TRBJ2-1	.	.	CASSLAGGPSYNEQFF	TGTGCCAGCAGCTTAGCGGGAGGTCCCTCCTACAATGAGCAGTTCTTC
15	TRBV30	TRBJ1-3	.	.	CAWSVQDNSGNTIYF	TGTGCCTGGAGTGTCCAGGACAACTCTGGAAACACCATATATTTT
11	TRBV18	TRBJ2-7	TRBD1	.	CASRDSYEQYF	TGTGCCAGCCGGGACAGCTACGAGCAGTACTTC
18	TRBV5-1	TRBJ2-5	TRBD2	.	CASSLGGRSSGGQETQYF	TGCGCCAGCAGCTTGGGGGGACGGTCTAGCGGGGGCCAAGAGACCCAGTACTTC
15	TRBV5-1	TRBJ2-2	TRBD2	.	CASSLSGTSVGELFF	TGCGCCAGCAGCTTGTCCGGGACTAGCGTCGGGGAGCTGTTTTTT
15	TRBV5-1	TRBJ1-3	.	.	CASSRGEGTGNTIYF	TGCGCCAGCAGCCGGGGAGAAGGGACAGGAAACACCATATATTTT
15	TRBV6-5	TRBJ2-7	TRBD1	.	CASSYSPGQGNEQYF	TGTGCCAGCAGTTACTCACCGGGACAGGGGAACGAGCAGTACTTC
15	TRBV5-6	TRBJ1-1	.	.	CASIPGGIRNTEAFF	TGTGCCAGCATCCCGGGGGGGATTCGGAACACTGAAGCTTTCTTT
15	TRBV5-4	TRBJ1-2	TRBD1	.	CASSPRTGPNYGYTF	TGTGCCAGCAGCCCACGGACAGGGCCCAACTATGGCTACACCTTC